Below, one T cell receptor (beta chain) is given with its context. Its target is not known. This entry is derived from a study of lymphopenia after photon versus proton radiotherapy. General observations from the study: Under photons, naive T cells and diversity fell while effector/memory populations rose.

Germline CDR1 and CDR2: MDHEN and SYDVKM. Trimming removed 9 bases from V and 5 bases from J, with 16 bases in between. This CDR3 region has 14 residues. Some clones are missing from TCRdb's copy, which holds only in-frame ones; the method was immunoSEQ multiplex PCR. Of approximately 4,900 clones in the sample, approximately 89% are singletons; the top ten hold roughly 25%. Source: peripheral blood, taken from a patient treated with photon-based radiotherapy. The sequence came from a man older than 75 with cholangiocarcinoma. The chain employs TRBV28 and TRBJ2-2, with D perhaps TRBD2 (5 bases). The CDR3 DNA follows: TGTGCCAGTACCGGGGTCGGACGGACCGGGGAGCTGTTTTTT. Its translation: CASTGVGRTGELFF.